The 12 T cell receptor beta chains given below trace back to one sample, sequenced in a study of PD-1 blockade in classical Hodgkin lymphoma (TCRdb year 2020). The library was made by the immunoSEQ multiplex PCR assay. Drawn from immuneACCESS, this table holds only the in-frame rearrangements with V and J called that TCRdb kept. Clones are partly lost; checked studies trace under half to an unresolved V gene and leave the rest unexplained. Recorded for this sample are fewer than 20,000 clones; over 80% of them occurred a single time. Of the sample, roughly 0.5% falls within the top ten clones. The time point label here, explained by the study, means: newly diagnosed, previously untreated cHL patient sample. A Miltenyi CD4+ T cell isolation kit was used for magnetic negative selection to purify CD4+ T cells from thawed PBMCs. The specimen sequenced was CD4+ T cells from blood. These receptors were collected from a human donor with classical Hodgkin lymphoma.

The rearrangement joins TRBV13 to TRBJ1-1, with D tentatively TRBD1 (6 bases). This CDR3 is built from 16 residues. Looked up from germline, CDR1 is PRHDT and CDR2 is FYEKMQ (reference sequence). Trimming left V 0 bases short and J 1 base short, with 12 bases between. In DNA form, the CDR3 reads TGTGCCAGCAGCTTAGGGGGACATGCGGCGAACACTGAAGCTTTCTTT. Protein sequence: CASSLGGHAANTEAFF.

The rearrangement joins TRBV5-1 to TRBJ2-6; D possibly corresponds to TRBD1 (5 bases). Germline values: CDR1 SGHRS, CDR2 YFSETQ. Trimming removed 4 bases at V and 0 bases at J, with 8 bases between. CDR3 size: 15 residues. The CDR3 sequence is CASSRTGSGANVLTF. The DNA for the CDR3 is TGCGCCAGCAGCCGCACAGGCTCTGGGGCCAACGTCCTGACTTTC.

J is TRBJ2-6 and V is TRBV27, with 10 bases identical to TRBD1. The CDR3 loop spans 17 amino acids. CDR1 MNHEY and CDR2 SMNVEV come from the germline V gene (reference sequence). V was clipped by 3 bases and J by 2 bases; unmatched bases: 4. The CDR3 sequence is CASSLGQGTAGANVLTF. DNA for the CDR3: TGTGCCAGCAGTTTGGGACAGGGGACGGCTGGGGCCAACGTCCTGACTTTC.

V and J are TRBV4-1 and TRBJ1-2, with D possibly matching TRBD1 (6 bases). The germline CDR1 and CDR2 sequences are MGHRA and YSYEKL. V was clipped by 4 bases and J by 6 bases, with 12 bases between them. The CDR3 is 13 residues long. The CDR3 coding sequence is TGCGCCAGCAGCCCGGGGGCAGGCCATGGCTACACCTTC. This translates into CASSPGAGHGYTF.

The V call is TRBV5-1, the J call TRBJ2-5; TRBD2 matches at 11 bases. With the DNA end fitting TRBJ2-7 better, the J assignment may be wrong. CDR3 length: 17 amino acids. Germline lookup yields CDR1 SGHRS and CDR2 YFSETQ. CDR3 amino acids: CASSGTSGTLSSYEQYF. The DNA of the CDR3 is TGCGCCAGCAGCGGGACTAGCGGAACCCTGAGCTCCTACGAGCAGTACTTC.

CDR3 protein: CSVTGGETQYF. Written as DNA, the CDR3 is TGCAGCGTCACGGGCGGAGAGACCCAGTACTTC. The chain uses TRBV29-1 and TRBJ2-5; no firm D call. CDR3 length: 11 residues. Trimming took 6 bases from V and 4 from J, leaving 9 bases between them. CDR1 and CDR2 (germline): SQVTM, ANQGSEA. Full variable domain (missing parts from reference TRBV29-1 and TRBJ2-5): SAVISQKPSRDICQRGTSLTIQCQVDSQVTMMFWYRQQPGQSLTLIATANQGSEATYESGFVIDKFPISRPNLTFSTLTVSNMSPEDSSIYLCSVTGGETQYFGPGTRLLVL.

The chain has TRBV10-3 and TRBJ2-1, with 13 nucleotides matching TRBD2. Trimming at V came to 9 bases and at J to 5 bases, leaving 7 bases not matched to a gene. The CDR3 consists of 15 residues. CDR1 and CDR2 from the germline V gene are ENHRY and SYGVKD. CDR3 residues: CAIGLAGAPHNEQFF. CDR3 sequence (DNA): TGTGCCATTGGACTAGCGGGAGCACCACACAATGAGCAGTTCTTC.

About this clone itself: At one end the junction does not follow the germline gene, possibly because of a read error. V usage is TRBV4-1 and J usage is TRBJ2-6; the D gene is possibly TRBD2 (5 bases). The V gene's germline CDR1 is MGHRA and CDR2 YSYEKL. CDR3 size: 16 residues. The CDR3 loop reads CASNQGLLRGANVLTF. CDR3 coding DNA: TGCGCCAGCAACCAAGGACTCTTAAGAGGGGCCAACGTCCTGACTTTC.

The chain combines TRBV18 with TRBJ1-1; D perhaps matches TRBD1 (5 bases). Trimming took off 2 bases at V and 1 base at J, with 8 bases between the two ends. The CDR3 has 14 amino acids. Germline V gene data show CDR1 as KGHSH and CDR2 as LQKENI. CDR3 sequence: CASSPGGGNTEAFF. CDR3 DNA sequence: TGTGCCAGCTCACCAGGGGGAGGGAACACTGAAGCTTTCTTT.

The CDR3 region is CASSLDRGSGGYTF. The CDR3 bases are TGTGCCAGCAGCTTAGACAGGGGGAGCGGTGGCTACACCTTC. The chain uses TRBV7-2 and TRBJ1-2; TRBD1 matches 8 bases. This CDR3 region has 14 residues. The J segment lost 7 bases and the V segment lost 1 base, leaving 5 bases of the junction unmatched. Per the germline V gene, CDR1 is SGHTA and CDR2 is FQGNSA.

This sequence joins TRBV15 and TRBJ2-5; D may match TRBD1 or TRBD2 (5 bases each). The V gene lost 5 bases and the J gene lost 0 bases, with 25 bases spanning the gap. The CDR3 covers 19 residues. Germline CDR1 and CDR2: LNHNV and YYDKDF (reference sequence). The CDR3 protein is CATSRERSPRWGHQETQYF. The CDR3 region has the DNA TGTGCCACCAGCCGCGAGAGGTCCCCCCGATGGGGACACCAAGAGACCCAGTACTTC. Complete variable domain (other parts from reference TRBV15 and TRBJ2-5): DAMVIQNPRYQVTQFGKPVTLSCSQTLNHNVMYWYQQKSSQAPKLLFHYYDKDFNNEADTPDNFQSRRPNTSFCFLDIRSPGLGDTAMYLCATSRERSPRWGHQETQYFGPGTRLLVL.

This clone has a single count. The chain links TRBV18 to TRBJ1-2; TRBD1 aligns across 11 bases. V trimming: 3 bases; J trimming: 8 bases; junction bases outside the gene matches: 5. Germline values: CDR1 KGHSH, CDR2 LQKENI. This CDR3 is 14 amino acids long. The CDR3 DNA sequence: TGTGCCAGCTCACCGGACAGGGGGCTGCGAGGCTACACCTTC. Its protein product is CASSPDRGLRGYTF.